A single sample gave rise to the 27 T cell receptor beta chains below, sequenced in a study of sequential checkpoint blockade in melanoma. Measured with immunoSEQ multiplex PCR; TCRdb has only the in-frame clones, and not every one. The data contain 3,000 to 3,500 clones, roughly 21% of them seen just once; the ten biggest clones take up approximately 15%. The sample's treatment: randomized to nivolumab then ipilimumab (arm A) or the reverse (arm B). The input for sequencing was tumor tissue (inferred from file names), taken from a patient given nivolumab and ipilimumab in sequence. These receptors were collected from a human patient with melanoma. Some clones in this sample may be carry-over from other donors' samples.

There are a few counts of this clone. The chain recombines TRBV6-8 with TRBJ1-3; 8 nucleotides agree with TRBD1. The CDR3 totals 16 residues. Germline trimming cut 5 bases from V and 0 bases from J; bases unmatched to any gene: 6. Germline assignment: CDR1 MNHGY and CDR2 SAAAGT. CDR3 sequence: CASSPRDRSSGNTIYF. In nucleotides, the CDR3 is TGTGCCAGCAGTCCCCGGGACAGGAGCTCTGGAAACACCATATATTTT.

CDR3 region: CASRGGRGEETQYF. The CDR3 nucleotides read TGTGCCAGTAGAGGAGGTCGGGGGGAAGAGACCCAGTACTTC. V usage is TRBV19 and J usage is TRBJ2-5; 7 bases align to TRBD2. CDR3 length: 14 amino acids. V dropped 6 bases and J dropped 3; count of bases not matched to a gene: 7. Germline-derived CDR1 and CDR2 are LNHDA and SQIVND (reference sequence).

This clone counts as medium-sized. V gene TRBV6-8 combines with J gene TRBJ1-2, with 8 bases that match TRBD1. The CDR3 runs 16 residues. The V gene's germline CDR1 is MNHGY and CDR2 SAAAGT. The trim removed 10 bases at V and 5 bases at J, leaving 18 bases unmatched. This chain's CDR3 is CATSLTGVGSGYGYTF. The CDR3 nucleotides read TGTGCCACCTCCCTGACAGGGGTCGGGTCTGGATATGGCTACACCTTC.

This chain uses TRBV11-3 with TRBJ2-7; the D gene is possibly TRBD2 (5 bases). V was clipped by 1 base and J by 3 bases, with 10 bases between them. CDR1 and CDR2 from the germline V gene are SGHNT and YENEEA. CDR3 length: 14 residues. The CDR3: CASSLVPGFYEQYF. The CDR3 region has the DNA TGTGCCAGCAGCTTAGTCCCGGGGTTCTACGAGCAGTACTTC.

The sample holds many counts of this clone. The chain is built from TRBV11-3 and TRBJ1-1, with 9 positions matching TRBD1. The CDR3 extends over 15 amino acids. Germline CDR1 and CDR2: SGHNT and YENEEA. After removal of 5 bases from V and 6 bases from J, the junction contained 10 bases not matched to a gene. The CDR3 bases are TGTGCCAGCAGCCAAATACAGGGGGCGCATCCTGAAGCTTTCTTT. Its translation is CASSQIQGAHPEAFF.

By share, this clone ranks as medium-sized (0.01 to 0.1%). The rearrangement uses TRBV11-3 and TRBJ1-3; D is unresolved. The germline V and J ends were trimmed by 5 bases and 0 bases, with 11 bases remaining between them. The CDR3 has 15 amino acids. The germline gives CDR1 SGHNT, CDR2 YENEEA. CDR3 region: CASSQGEYSGNTIYF. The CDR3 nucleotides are TGTGCCAGCAGCCAAGGCGAGTACTCTGGAAACACCATATATTTT.

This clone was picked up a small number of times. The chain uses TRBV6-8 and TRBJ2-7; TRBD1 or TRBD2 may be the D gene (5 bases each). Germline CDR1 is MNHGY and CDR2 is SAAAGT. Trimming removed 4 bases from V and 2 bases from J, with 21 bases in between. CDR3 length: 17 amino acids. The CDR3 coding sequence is TGTGCCAGCAGTTCTCTTACCTTCCGGGACGGCACCTACGAGCAGTACTTC. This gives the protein CASSSLTFRDGTYEQYF.

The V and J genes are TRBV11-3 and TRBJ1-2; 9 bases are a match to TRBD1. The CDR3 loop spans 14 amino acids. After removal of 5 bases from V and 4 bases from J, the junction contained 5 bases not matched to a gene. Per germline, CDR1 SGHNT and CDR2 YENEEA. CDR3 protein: CASSPSTGGYGYTF. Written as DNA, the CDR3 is TGTGCCAGCAGCCCCTCGACAGGGGGCTATGGCTACACCTTC. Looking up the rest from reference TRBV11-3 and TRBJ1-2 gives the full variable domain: EAGVVQSPRYKIIEKKQPVAFWCNPISGHNTLYWYLQNLGQGPELLIRYENEEAVDDSQLPKDRFSAERLKGVDSTLKIQPAELGDSAVYLCASSPSTGGYGYTFGSGTRLTVV.

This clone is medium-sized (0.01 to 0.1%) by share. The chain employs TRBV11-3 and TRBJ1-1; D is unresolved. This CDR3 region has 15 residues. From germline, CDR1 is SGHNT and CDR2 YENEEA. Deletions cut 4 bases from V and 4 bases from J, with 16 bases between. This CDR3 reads CASSSREYSGTEAFF. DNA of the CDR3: TGTGCCAGCAGCTCAAGGGAGTATTCGGGCACTGAAGCTTTCTTT.

CDR3 DNA: TGTGCCAGCAGTGACCGACATGTGCGGGACACCATATATTTT. The encoded protein is CASSDRHVRDTIYF. The V and J genes are TRBV6-8 and TRBJ1-3; D is unresolved. CDR3 size: 14 residues. Germline V CDR1 and CDR2: MNHGY, SAAAGT. V was trimmed by 5 bases and J by 8 bases, leaving 16 bases between them.

The CDR3 loop is CAIQGTYNEQFF. CDR3 nucleotide sequence: TGTGCCATCCAGGGTACCTACAATGAGCAGTTCTTC. The chain is built from TRBV28 and TRBJ2-1, with a possible D match to TRBD1 (5 bases). Per germline, CDR1 MDHEN and CDR2 SYDVKM. V lost 10 bases and J 2 bases, leaving 9 bases between the germline ends. The CDR3 loop spans 12 amino acids.

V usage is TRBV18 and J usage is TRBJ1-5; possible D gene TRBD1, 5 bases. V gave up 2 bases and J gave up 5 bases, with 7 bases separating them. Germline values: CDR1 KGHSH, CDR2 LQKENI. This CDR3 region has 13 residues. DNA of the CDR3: TGTGCCAGCTCACCAGACAGCCATCAGCCCCAGCATTTT. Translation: CASSPDSHQPQHF.

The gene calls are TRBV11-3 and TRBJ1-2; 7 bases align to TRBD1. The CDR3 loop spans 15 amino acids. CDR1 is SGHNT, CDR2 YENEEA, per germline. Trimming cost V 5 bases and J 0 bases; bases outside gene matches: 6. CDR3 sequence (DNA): TGTGCCAGCAGCATCGACAGGGCGCCTAACTATGGCTACACCTTC. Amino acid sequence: CASSIDRAPNYGYTF.

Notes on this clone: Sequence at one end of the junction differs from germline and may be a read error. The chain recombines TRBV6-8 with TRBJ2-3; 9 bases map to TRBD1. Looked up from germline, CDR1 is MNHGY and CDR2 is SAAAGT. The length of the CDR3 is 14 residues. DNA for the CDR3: TGTGCCATCAGTTCCGGGACAGGGATGGATACGCAGTATTTT. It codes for CAISSGTGMDTQYF.

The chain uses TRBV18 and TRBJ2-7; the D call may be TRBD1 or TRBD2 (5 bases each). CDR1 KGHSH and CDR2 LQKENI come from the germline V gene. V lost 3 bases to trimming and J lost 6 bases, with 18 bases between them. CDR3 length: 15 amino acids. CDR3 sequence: CASSPGTEPAGEQYF. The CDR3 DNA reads TGTGCCAGCTCACCCGGGACGGAACCCGCCGGCGAGCAGTACTTC.

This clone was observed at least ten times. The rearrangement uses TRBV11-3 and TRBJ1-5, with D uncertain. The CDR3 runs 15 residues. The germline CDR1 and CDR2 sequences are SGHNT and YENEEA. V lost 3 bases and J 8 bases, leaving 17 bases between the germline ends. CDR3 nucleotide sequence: TGTGCCAGCAGCTTGCGTGGAGAGTGGGAAGAGCCCCAGCATTTT. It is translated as CASSLRGEWEEPQHF. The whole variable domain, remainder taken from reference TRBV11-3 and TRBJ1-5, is EAGVVQSPRYKIIEKKQPVAFWCNPISGHNTLYWYLQNLGQGPELLIRYENEEAVDDSQLPKDRFSAERLKGVDSTLKIQPAELGDSAVYLCASSLRGEWEEPQHFGDGTRLSIL.

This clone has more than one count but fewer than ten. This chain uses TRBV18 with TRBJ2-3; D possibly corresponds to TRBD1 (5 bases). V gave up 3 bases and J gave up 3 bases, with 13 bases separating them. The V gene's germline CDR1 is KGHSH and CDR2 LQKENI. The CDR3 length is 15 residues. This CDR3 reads CASSPLDSPTDTQYF. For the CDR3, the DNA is TGTGCCAGCTCACCCCTCGACAGCCCTACAGATACGCAGTATTTT.

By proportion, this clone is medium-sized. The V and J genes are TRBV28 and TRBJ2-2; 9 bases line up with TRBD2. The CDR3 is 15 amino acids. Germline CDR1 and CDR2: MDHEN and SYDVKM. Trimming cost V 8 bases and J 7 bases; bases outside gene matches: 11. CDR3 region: CASREAGGQGGELFF. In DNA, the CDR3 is TGTGCCAGCCGGGAGGCGGGGGGGCAAGGCGGGGAGCTGTTTTTT.

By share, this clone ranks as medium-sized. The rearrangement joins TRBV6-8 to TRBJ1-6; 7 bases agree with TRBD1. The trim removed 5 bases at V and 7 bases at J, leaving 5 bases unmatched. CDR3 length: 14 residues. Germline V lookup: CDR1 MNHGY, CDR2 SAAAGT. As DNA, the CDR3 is TGTGCCAGCAGTGGGGACAGTGGGAATTCACCCCTCCACTTT. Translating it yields CASSGDSGNSPLHF.

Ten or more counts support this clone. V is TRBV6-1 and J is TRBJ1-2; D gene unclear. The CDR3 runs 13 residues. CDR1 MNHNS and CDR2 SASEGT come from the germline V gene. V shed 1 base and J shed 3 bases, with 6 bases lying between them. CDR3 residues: CASSEEGDYGYTF. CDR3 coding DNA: TGTGCCAGCAGTGAAGAGGGCGACTATGGCTACACCTTC.

The DNA for the CDR3 is TGTGCCAGTAGTATGGGGGGACGGAGTGAAGCTTTCTTT. Its protein product is CASSMGGRSEAFF. This chain connects TRBV19 to TRBJ1-1; D is possibly TRBD1 (5 bases). V gave up 3 bases and J gave up 7 bases, with 12 bases separating them. Germline-derived CDR1 and CDR2 are LNHDA and SQIVND (reference sequence). The CDR3 is 13 residues long.

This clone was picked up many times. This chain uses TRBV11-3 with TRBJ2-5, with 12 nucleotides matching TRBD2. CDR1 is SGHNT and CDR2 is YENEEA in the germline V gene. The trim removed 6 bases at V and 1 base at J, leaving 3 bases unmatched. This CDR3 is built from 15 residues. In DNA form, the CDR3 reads TGTGCCAGCAGACAACTAGCGGGGGGCCAAGAGACCCAGTACTTC. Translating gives CASRQLAGGQETQYF.

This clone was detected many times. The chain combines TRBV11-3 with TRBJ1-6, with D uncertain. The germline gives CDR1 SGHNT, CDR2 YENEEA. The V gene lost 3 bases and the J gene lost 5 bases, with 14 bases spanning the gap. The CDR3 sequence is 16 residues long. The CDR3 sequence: CASSFMGGPHNSPLHF. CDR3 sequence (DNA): TGTGCCAGCAGCTTCATGGGAGGCCCACATAATTCACCCCTCCACTTT.

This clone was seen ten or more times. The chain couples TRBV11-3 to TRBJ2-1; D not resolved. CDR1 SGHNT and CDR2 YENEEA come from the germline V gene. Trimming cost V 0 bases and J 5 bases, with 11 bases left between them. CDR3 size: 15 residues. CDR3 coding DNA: TGTGCCAGCAGCTTAGATTTGGTCTACAACAATGAGCAGTTCTTC. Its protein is CASSLDLVYNNEQFF.

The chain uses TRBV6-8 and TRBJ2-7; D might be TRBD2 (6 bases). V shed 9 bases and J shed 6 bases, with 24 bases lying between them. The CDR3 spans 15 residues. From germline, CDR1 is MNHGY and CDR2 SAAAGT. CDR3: CASLPNRPGGAEQYF. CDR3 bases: TGTGCCAGTCTGCCTAATCGCCCCGGGGGAGCCGAGCAGTACTTC.

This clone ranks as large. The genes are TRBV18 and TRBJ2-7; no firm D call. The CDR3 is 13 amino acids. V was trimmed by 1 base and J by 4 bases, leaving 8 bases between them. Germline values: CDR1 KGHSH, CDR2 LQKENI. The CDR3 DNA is TGTGCCAGCTCACCACTGACTGAATACGAGCAGTACTTC. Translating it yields CASSPLTEYEQYF.

The CDR3 protein is CAWAQGPNSPLHF. CDR3 coding DNA: TGTGCCTGGGCCCAAGGGCCCAATTCACCCCTCCACTTT. The genes are TRBV30 and TRBJ1-6, with unresolved D. Germline V CDR1 and CDR2: GTSNPN, SVGIG (reference sequence). With 5 bases removed from V and 7 bases from J, the gap between germline ends came to 12 bases. The CDR3 extends over 13 amino acids.